The rows below give T cell receptor beta chains drawn from one sample of a study of CD8 T cells in Susac syndrome. MiXCR was run by TCRdb on the immunoSEQ multiplex PCR reads, yielding one entry per CDR3 protein. The top ten clones hold around 0.2% of a sample with hundreds of thousands of distinct CDR3 sequences, 85% of them seen once. Material: CD8+ T cells from PBMCs. The origin of the receptors is a human donor with multiple sclerosis. CDR3s include the opening cysteine and the closing phenylalanine or tryptophan. Fields, in order: clone size, V gene, D gene, J gene, CDR3 protein, CDR3 DNA. A D gene is named only where the DNA matches it firmly. Some rows mark clone size as missing; the rest say once, few, many or name a class of expanded clone.

>.|TRBV5-6|.|TRBJ2-2
CASSGTRNTGELFF
TGTGCCAGCAGTGGGACAAGGAACACCGGGGAGCTGTTTTTT
>.|TRBV12-3/TRBV12-4|.|TRBJ2-1
CASSFFNEQFF
TGTGCCAGCAGTTTTTTCAATGAGCAGTTCTTC
>.|TRBV4-1|TRBD1|TRBJ1-3
CASSPSEGAMGGNTIYF
TGCGCCAGCAGCCCCAGCGAGGGGGCAATGGGAGGAAACACCATATATTTT
>.|TRBV11-2|TRBD2|TRBJ2-5
CASSYGTTQETQYF
TGTGCCAGCAGCTATGGGACTACACAAGAGACCCAGTACTTC
>.|TRBV7-9|TRBD1|TRBJ1-2
CASSLGTGAHGYTF
TGTGCCAGCAGCCTTGGGACAGGGGCTCACGGCTACACCTTC
>.|TRBV10-3|TRBD2|TRBJ2-5
CAISGSRGFSGRETQYF
TGTGCCATCAGTGGCTCCCGGGGTTTCAGCGGGAGAGAGACCCAGTACTTC
>.|TRBV3-1|TRBD2|TRBJ2-1
CASSPLNAGESYNEQFF
TGTGCCAGCAGCCCCCTTAATGCGGGAGAATCCTACAATGAGCAGTTCTTC
>.|TRBV6-5|TRBD2|TRBJ2-7
CASSIGTSGGYEQYF
TGTGCCAGTTCAATAGGGACTAGCGGGGGCTACGAGCAGTACTTC
>.|TRBV4-1|.|TRBJ1-5
CASSQGPSSAQPQHF
TGCGCCAGCAGCCAAGGACCCTCGTCTGCTCAGCCCCAGCATTTT
>.|TRBV28|.|TRBJ2-2
CASSPLGGENTGELFF
TGTGCCAGCAGTCCCTTGGGAGGTGAGAACACCGGGGAGCTGTTTTTT
>few|TRBV6-2/TRBV6-3|.|TRBJ2-3
CASASGPTNLLDTQYF
TGTGCCTCAGCCTCGGGACCCACGAATCTATTGGATACGCAGTATTTT
>.|TRBV10-3|.|TRBJ2-2
CAISEFRENTGELFF
TGTGCCATCAGTGAGTTCAGGGAGAACACCGGGGAGCTGTTTTTT
>once|TRBV12-3/TRBV12-4|TRBD2|TRBJ2-7
CASSLTWSGGDSYEQYF
TGTGCCAGCAGTTTAACTTGGTCGGGAGGGGACTCCTACGAGCAGTACTTC
>.|TRBV10-1|TRBD2|TRBJ2-5
CASSESAGAYQETQYF
TGCGCCAGCAGTGAGTCAGCGGGGGCGTACCAAGAGACCCAGTACTTC
>once|TRBV29-1|.|TRBJ1-1
CSVPGERAFF
TGCAGCGTTCCAGGTGAGAGGGCTTTCTTT
>few|TRBV7-8|TRBD1|TRBJ2-7
CASSLKGQAYEQYF
TGTGCCAGCAGCTTAAAGGGACAGGCTTACGAGCAGTACTTC
>.|TRBV25-1|.|TRBJ2-2
CASSEFGVRSGANTGELFF
TGTGCCAGCAGTGAATTCGGCGTAAGGTCGGGGGCGAACACCGGGGAGCTGTTTTTT
>.|TRBV11-2|.|TRBJ2-3
CASSSPGQGTSDTQYF
TGTGCCAGCAGCTCCCCAGGGCAGGGGACATCAGATACGCAGTATTTT
>few|TRBV5-4|TRBD2|TRBJ2-7
CASSQDRGSISEQYF
TGTGCCAGCAGCCAAGACCGCGGGAGCATCTCCGAGCAGTACTTC
>few|TRBV6-1|.|TRBJ1-2
CASRDSWGDGYTF
TGTGCCAGCAGGGATTCATGGGGGGACGGCTACACCTTC
>.|TRBV9|TRBD2|TRBJ2-1
CASSLPLAGGHNEQFF
TGTGCCAGCAGCCTCCCGCTAGCGGGAGGCCACAATGAGCAGTTCTTC
>.|TRBV20-1|.|TRBJ2-7
CSARSGVQRNYEQYF
TGCAGTGCTAGATCCGGGGTGCAAAGAAACTACGAGCAGTACTTC
>.|TRBV7-9|TRBD1|TRBJ1-2
CASSFLGTGNYGYTF
TGTGCCAGCAGCTTTTTGGGGACAGGGAACTATGGCTACACCTTC
>.|TRBV13|TRBD2|TRBJ2-7
CASSVQLAGLNEQYF
TGTGCCAGCAGCGTACAACTAGCGGGATTGAACGAGCAGTACTTC
>few|TRBV7-9|.|TRBJ2-7
CASSRGTYEQYF
TGTGCCAGCAGCCGCGGTACCTACGAGCAGTACTTC
>.|TRBV5-1|TRBD2|TRBJ2-5
CASTERLAGVTETQYF
TGCGCCAGCACGGAGCGACTAGCGGGAGTAACGGAGACCCAGTACTTC
>.|TRBV27|.|TRBJ1-1
CASNPGRADTEAFF
TGTGCCAGCAACCCCGGACGGGCCGACACTGAAGCTTTCTTT
>.|TRBV7-9|.|TRBJ2-5
CASSLEKGRETQYF
TGTGCCAGCAGCTTAGAAAAGGGCCGTGAGACCCAGTACTTC
>few|TRBV6-2/TRBV6-3|.|TRBJ1-5
CASSYLGSNQPQHF
TGTGCCAGCAGTTATCTTGGTAGCAATCAGCCCCAGCATTTT
>.|TRBV6-1|.|TRBJ2-1
CASSSNPEVHFTGNEQFF
TGTGCCAGCAGCAGCAATCCGGAGGTTCACTTCACAGGCAATGAGCAGTTCTTC
>.|TRBV27|.|TRBJ2-7
CASSPLEAGTFYEQYF
TGTGCCAGCAGTCCCCTCGAAGCAGGGACCTTTTACGAGCAGTACTTC
>.|TRBV6-2/TRBV6-3|.|TRBJ2-4
CASSLTGIAKNIQYF
TGTGCCAGCAGTCTAACCGGGATAGCCAAAAACATTCAGTACTTC
>.|TRBV4-3|.|TRBJ1-1
CASSPLSGAEAFF
TGCGCCAGCAGCCCACTTAGCGGGGCCGAAGCTTTCTTT
>.|TRBV5-8|.|TRBJ2-7
CASSSPASSYEQYF
TGTGCCAGCAGCTCGCCAGCGAGCTCCTACGAGCAGTACTTC
>.|TRBV27|.|TRBJ2-3
CASSLGASGRRQYF
TGTGCCAGCAGTTTAGGGGCTAGTGGGAGGCGGCAGTATTTT
>.|TRBV6-4|TRBD2|TRBJ2-3
CASSDSLSGDADTQYF
TGTGCCAGCAGTGACTCACTAAGCGGGGACGCAGATACGCAGTATTTT
>.|TRBV6-5|.|TRBJ2-5
CASSWGRAETQYF
TGTGCCAGCAGTTGGGGCAGGGCAGAGACCCAGTACTTC
>.|TRBV6-5|TRBD1|TRBJ2-7
CASSHGDRAYEQYF
TGTGCCAGCAGTCACGGGGACAGGGCCTACGAGCAGTACTTC
>.|TRBV3-1|.|TRBJ2-7
CASSQELDSYYEQYF
TGTGCCAGCAGCCAAGAACTGGACTCGTACTACGAGCAGTACTTC
>.|TRBV12-3/TRBV12-4|.|TRBJ2-5
CASSPRIGPSRETQYF
TGTGCCAGCAGTCCTCGTATAGGTCCTTCTAGGGAGACCCAGTACTTC
>.|TRBV28|.|TRBJ1-3
CASSSQGSQSGNTIYF
TGTGCCAGCAGTTCCCAAGGATCGCAGTCTGGAAACACCATATATTTT
>.|TRBV28|.|TRBJ2-6
CASSLLSSGANVLTF
TGTGCCAGCAGTTTGCTGAGCTCTGGGGCCAACGTCCTGACTTTC
>.|TRBV4-3|.|TRBJ1-5
CASSQDILPFNSNQPQHF
TGCGCCAGCAGCCAAGATATCCTCCCCTTTAATAGCAATCAGCCCCAGCATTTT
>.|TRBV11-1|.|TRBJ2-7
CASSLGAGTSEQYF
TGTGCCAGCAGCTTAGGTGCAGGGACGAGTGAGCAGTACTTC
>few|TRBV19|.|TRBJ2-7
CASSISPGYYEQYF
TGTGCCAGTAGTATATCTCCGGGGTACTACGAGCAGTACTTC
>.|TRBV28|TRBD2|TRBJ2-7
CASEPPGTRLAGEEQYF
TGTGCCAGTGAACCCCCGGGGACGCGACTAGCGGGAGAGGAGCAGTACTTC
>few|TRBV6-2/TRBV6-3|.|TRBJ2-1
CASNDELELYNEQFF
TGTGCCAGCAACGACGAGTTGGAATTGTACAATGAGCAGTTCTTC
>.|TRBV10-3|.|TRBJ2-7
CAISERRYPQGSEQYF
TGTGCCATCAGTGAGCGACGATATCCCCAGGGCTCAGAGCAGTACTTC
>once|TRBV7-9|TRBD2|TRBJ2-7
CASSPAPAGRVEQYF
TGTGCCAGCAGCCCCGCCCCAGCGGGAAGGGTCGAGCAGTACTTC
>few|TRBV24-1|TRBD2|TRBJ2-3
CATSDMGLAGVEDTQYF
TGTGCCACCAGTGATATGGGCTTAGCGGGAGTGGAAGATACGCAGTATTTT
>.|TRBV5-4|.|TRBJ2-2
CASSLALGQMNTGELFF
TGTGCCAGCAGCTTGGCTCTGGGGCAGATGAACACCGGGGAGCTGTTTTTT
>.|TRBV6-2/TRBV6-3|TRBD2|TRBJ2-7
CASLTGGAVTWGEQYF
TGTGCCAGCCTAACGGGAGGCGCTGTTACCTGGGGCGAGCAGTACTTC
>few|TRBV10-3|.|TRBJ1-5
CAISDSNQPQHF
TGTGCCATCAGTGATAGCAATCAGCCCCAGCATTTT
>few|TRBV9|.|TRBJ2-4
CASSVDGGNIQYF
TGTGCCAGCAGCGTAGATGGGGGCAACATTCAGTACTTC
>few|TRBV28|.|TRBJ2-6
CASFSWSSGANVLTF
TGTGCCAGCTTTTCATGGAGCTCTGGGGCCAACGTCCTGACTTTC
>.|TRBV28|.|TRBJ1-1
CASTPTGNTEAFF
TGTGCCAGCACCCCGACAGGCAACACTGAAGCTTTCTTT
>.|TRBV4-3|TRBD2|TRBJ2-1
CASSQDPRGGRSSNEQFF
TGCGCCAGCAGCCAAGATCCCCGGGGCGGGAGGTCCTCCAATGAGCAGTTCTTC